This TCR beta chain was profiled in a study of cytomegalovirus exposure and HLA in healthy donors (dated by TCRdb to about 2017). With respect to the entire study: An earlier analysis of roughly 500 of the donors reported approximately 300 Gb of sequence data and approximately 110 million unique TCR beta sequences from 150 million to 200 million T cells. Among roughly 400 genotyped donors of the cohort, an average of 235,054 unique TCR beta nucleotide sequences were sequenced per donor, roughly a sixth of them non-productive. In the later analysis, no new phenotypic data were used to find candidate immune exposures; instead, reliance was placed on TCR beta sequences and their occurrence across donors. The study aimed to test whether signatures of past pathogen exposure could be identified by cataloging public T cell receptors. HLA typing included class I and class II loci at four-digit resolution. The genetic ancestry cluster associated with self-reported Caucasian donors included about four fifths of the 398 genotyped donors. The number of donors typed differed by locus, with roughly 620-630 for A, B, C, DRB1 and DQB1, about 500 for DQA1, 600 to 610 for DPA1, and over 400 for DPB1. The study profiled the T cell repertoires of around 700 subjects by immunosequencing and related them to cytomegalovirus serostatus. Four or five DR-DQ haplotypes were handled as single units for association and clustering, since linkage in the cohort was strong. An early release covering roughly 600 HLA-typed donors comprised approximately 300 gigabases of sequencing data and 65 million to 100 million unique TCR sequences. In an earlier analysis of around 540 of the donors, high-throughput TCR beta sequencing was used to judge whether each TCR beta V gene segment behaved as functional or pseudogenic. All discovery cohort repertoires had been generated using a single sequencing platform. To predict cytomegalovirus infection status, the study brought together high-throughput TCR immunosequencing, statistical association of individual TCRs with disease status, and machine learning. Genome-wide SNP genotypes for about 60% of the 666 donors were used in a later genetic analysis, which treated that subset as a discovery cohort. In addition to the first cohort of hundreds of subjects, a separate validation cohort of over 90 different subjects was used. Donor age, sex, ethnicity and CMV serostatus were compiled alongside the repertoire data. To study patterns of TCR occurrence, a later analysis re-analyzed previously published TCR beta repertoires from just over 650 donors and added high-resolution HLA genotyping. Study-wide conclusions, independent of this receptor: Approximately 18 rarely observed V segments, including chromosome 9 orphons, were excluded from the earlier analysis of just under 600 of the donors because counts were too low. When HLA alleles, especially DR and DQ, strongly co-occurred, TCR associations were difficult to assign to individual alleles. Roughly uniform sequencing depth across donors was assumed in presence/absence analyses, although this assumption may not hold. Because HLA typing was missing for some donors at each locus, association tests included only the typed subset. Linkage disequilibrium might explain the correlated functional status among segregating V segments, but an unknown experimental factor could not be excluded. CMV serostatus was the only immune exposure information available for the cohort. In an earlier analysis of a few hundred of the donors, most TCR beta V segments were observed in productive rearrangements about 90% or about 30% of the time, broadly matching IMGT annotations. A later analysis associated 16,951 TCR beta sequences with specific HLA alleles at a false discovery rate of 0.05. A group of highly shared sequence variants was considered likely to be a technical artifact of the sequencing pipeline. An association between a missense DCLRE1C variant and V-gene and J-gene trimming of TCR beta chains was found in a later genetic analysis and replicated in an independent cohort. Some IMGT-functional V segments, including TRBV6-2 and TRBV6-3, could not be distinguished by the 87-base-pair reads and were therefore excluded. While some public TCRs were present in many individuals, most TCR sequences turned up only very rarely across donors. Only TCR beta chains were sequenced in this cohort, and the absence of alpha or paired-chain data limited detectable features. A further reported finding was that TCR beta sequences accurately predicted the HLA-A and HLA-B alleles for most subjects in the first cohort. The study gave a list of roughly 150 TCR beta chains associated with cytomegalovirus. In a later analysis, HLA-associated TCR beta chains showed more clonal expansion and lower generation probabilities than non-associated chains that were equally common. The classifier was reported to diagnose cytomegalovirus status with high specificity and sensitivity in both the original and validation cohorts. It was suggested by the authors that the approach could potentially be generalized to other disease states and immunological phenotypes. A later genetic analysis reported fewer N-insertions in productive TCRs among donors in an Asian-associated ancestry cluster than the approximately 700-donor mean. A few of the identified cytomegalovirus-associated TCR beta chains were confirmed in vitro to be specific for cytomegalovirus antigens. A later analysis found that most CMV-associated TCR beta chains appeared HLA-restricted, with HLA associations seemingly driven largely by CMV exposure. According to a later analysis, TCR association rates differed among HLA loci, with DRB1 alleles showing the most associated TCRs and HLA-C alleles showing the fewest. In a later analysis, several top co-occurrence clusters were reported to appear linked to parvovirus B19, influenza, CMV and Epstein-Barr virus.

To note about this clone: This clone's antigen is unknown.

Receptor libraries were prepared by the immunoSEQ multiplex PCR assay. For the multiplex PCR, a mixture combining 60 forward primers for TCR Vbeta segments and 13 reverse primers for TCR Jbeta segments was used. The CDR3 region of rearranged TCR beta genes was amplified from genomic DNA by a multiplex PCR assay. Amplified TCR beta libraries were sequenced as 87-base-pair reads on the Illumina HiSeq System. The study's own analysis went as follows. Across the 670 or so repertoires, a later analysis counted 78 million or so unique TCR beta chains, around 11 million of which were shared by at least two donors. To remove PCR and sequencing errors, raw reads were error-corrected and collapsed into unique sequences using a nearest-neighbor algorithm that merged closely related sequences. Alignment of CDR3 sequences to IMGT reference sequences was used to assign V, D and J gene segments. For a sequence to be retained, a match of at least six nucleotides to both a V gene segment and a J gene segment was required. A rearrangement was called productive if the CDR3 had no stop codons and remained in frame with V and J, and every other rearrangement was called non-productive. Following IMGT convention, CDR3 was defined as the stretch from the second conserved V-encoded cysteine up to the conserved J-encoded phenylalanine. In an earlier analysis of some 550 of the donors, sequences lacking an unambiguous match to a single V gene segment were excluded. An earlier analysis of 500 to 700 of the donors classified V segments as functional when productive rearrangements were above 56.7% and as segregating when the standard deviation between donors was above 5%. A statistical classification framework was developed to diagnose cytomegalovirus status using the catalog of TCR beta chain sequences. V and J gene assignment, in a later analysis, came from comparing TCR nucleotide sequences with IMGT/GENE-DB human TR gene sequences. In a later analysis, CDR3 sequences and most-parsimonious VDJ recombination scenarios were assigned using the TCRdist pipeline. In a later analysis, every TCR beta chain was defined by the combination of its CDR3 amino acid sequence and its V-gene family, and reads without a unique V-gene family were dropped. In a later analysis, 450 to 600 highly shared, low-generation-probability nucleotide sequences were removed to address suspected cross-contamination and a sequencing artifact. In a later analysis, a clonal expansion index was calculated for each public chain from normalized within-repertoire ranks of inferred template counts. In a later analysis, generation probabilities were computed using a VDJ recombination model fitted to out-of-frame rearrangements, and the results were checked against IGoR. In a later analysis, TCR-TCR, TCR-HLA and TCR-CMV co-occurrence was scored with hypergeometric tests, and a repertoire-size bias correction was applied to TCR pairs. A later analysis estimated false discovery rates by permuting HLA or CMV assignments 20 times. In a later analysis, co-occurring TCRs were grouped with DBSCAN, and TCRdist sequence similarity was added when clustering was performed within HLA-allele-positive subsets. Repertoires with fewer than 30,000 or more than 120,000 public chains were left out of co-occurrence clustering, as were five repertoires with anomalous nucleotide sharing. What TCRdb holds here is the immuneACCESS table cut down to in-frame rearrangements. Part of the clones is not present; checked against another copy, under half of the missing clones reflect an unresolved V gene, and the others are unexplained. V and J calls and clone size come straight from that table; D and trimming were deduced from the DNA. The sample table records some 110,000 clones. 3.7% of the sample comes from the top ten.

Sequences SGHRS (CDR1) and YFSETQ (CDR2) are obtained from the germline V gene. Measured from the cysteine to the phenylalanine, the CDR3 is 15 residues long. The kept DNA is CDR3 alone, 45 bases in frame from the first base. Unmatched junction bases come to 5, with V trimmed by 4 bases and J by 2 bases. In total, 666 healthy bone marrow donors made up the cohort. At the time of sampling, every cohort member was nominally healthy, though immune exposures that went unrecorded were likely present. The donor tested CMV seronegative, placing the donor among the 350 or so seronegative members of the cohort. Each donor provided a peripheral blood sample, and peripheral blood mononuclear cells were used for TCR beta sequencing. Genomic DNA was extracted from the blood cell samples with the Qiagen DNeasy Blood Extraction Kit.

The receptor was isolated from a man younger than 45 in good health and CMV-seronegative. The sequencing sample was made of PBMCs. The chain employs TRBV5-1 and TRBJ2-2; the junction holds 7 bases that match TRBD2. The DNA sequence is TGCGCCAGCAGCGGACGGGGGGTTAACACCGGGGAGCTGTTTTTT. The translation is CASSGRGVNTGELFF.